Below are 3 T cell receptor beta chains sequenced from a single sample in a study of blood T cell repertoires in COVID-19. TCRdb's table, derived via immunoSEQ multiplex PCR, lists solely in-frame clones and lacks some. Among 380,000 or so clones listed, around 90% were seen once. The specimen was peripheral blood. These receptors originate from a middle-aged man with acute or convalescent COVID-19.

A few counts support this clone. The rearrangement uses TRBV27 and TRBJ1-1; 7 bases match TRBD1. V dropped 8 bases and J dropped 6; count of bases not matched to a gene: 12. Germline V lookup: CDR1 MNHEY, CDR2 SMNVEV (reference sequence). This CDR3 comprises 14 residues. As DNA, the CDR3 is TGTGCCAGCCGTCTCAACCAGGGGGGATCTGAAGCTTTCTTT. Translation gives CASRLNQGGSEAFF.

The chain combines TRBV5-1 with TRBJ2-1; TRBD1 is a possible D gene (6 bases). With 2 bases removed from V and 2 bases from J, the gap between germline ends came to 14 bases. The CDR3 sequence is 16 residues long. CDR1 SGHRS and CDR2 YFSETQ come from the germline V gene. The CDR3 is CASSLETTGTYNEQFF. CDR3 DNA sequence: TGCGCCAGCAGCTTAGAAACGACAGGCACCTACAATGAGCAGTTCTTC. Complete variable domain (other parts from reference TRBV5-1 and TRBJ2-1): KAGVTQTPRYLIKTRGQQVTLSCSPISGHRSVSWYQQTPGQGLQFLFEYFSETQRNKGNFPGRFSGRQFSNSRSEMNVSTLELGDSALYLCASSLETTGTYNEQFFGPGTRLTVL.

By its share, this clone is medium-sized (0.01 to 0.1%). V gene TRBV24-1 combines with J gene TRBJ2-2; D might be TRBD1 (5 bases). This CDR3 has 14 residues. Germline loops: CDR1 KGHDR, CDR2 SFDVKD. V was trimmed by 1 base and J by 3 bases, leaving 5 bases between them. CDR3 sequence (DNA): TGTGCCACCAGTGATTTCAGGGACACCGGGGAGCTGTTTTTT. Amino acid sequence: CATSDFRDTGELFF.